The clone carrying this T cell receptor (beta chain) was seen more than once but under ten times. The antigen remains undetermined. The CDR3 spans 17 residues. CDR1 is SGHAT and CDR2 is FQNNGV in the germline V gene. The study recruited healthy Caucasian donors from Russia who were aged roughly 6 to 100. There were at least 5.5 micrograms of total RNA extracted from every sample. This specimen belongs to a study of blood T cells in healthy people across ages. Regarding the study as a whole: Diversity estimated from one million T cells was considered an underestimate.

A second about 6 to 11 cycle PCR used barcoded and J-beta primers. Each CDR3 protein is one row after TCRdb ran MiXCR on the 5' RACE reads. The sample contains approximately 1.5 million distinct CDR3 sequences, less than 45% of which appear only once. The receptor was isolated from a woman in her late teens or twenties in good health. V is TRBV11-2 and J is TRBJ2-1, with 12 bases that match TRBD2. The DNA end is more similar to TRBJ2-7, so the J call may be wrong. The material sequenced was blood. CDR3 DNA sequence: TGTGCCAGCAGCTCCAGGACTAGCGGGGCGTCCTACAATGAGCAGTACTTC. This encodes CASSSRTSGASYNEQYF.